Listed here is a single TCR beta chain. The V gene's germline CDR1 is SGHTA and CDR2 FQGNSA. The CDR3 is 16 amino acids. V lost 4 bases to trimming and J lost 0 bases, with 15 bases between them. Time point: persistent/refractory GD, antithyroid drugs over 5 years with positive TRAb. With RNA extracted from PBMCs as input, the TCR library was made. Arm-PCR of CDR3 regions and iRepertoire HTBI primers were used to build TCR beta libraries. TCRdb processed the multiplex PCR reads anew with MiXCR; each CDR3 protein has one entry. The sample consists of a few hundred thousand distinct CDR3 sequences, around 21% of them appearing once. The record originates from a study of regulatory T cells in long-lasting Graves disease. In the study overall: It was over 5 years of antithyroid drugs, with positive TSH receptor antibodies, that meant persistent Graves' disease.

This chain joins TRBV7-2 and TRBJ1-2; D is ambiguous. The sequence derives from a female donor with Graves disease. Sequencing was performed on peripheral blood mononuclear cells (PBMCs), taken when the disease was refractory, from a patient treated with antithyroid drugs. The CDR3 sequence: CASSSVLAWSNYGYTF. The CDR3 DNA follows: TGTGCCAGCAGCTCTGTTTTAGCGTGGTCTAACTATGGCTACACCTTC.